The 30 T cell receptor beta chains reported below all come from one sample, sequenced in a study of cytomegalovirus exposure and HLA in healthy donors. The PCR made use of 60 Vbeta and 13 Jbeta primers. The protocol was immunoSEQ multiplex PCR, while the TCRdb copy is restricted to in-frame clones and leaves out a portion. Seen here are about 200,000 clones, around 86% observed once, and the top ten hold approximately 6.5%. Input material: PBMCs. These receptors all stem from a woman aged 45-60 years in good health and CMV-seropositive.

The CDR3 sequence is CASSLGQVYEQYF. The CDR3 DNA is TGTGCCAGCTCACTGGGACAGGTCTACGAGCAGTACTTC. The V call is TRBV18, the J call TRBJ2-7; 8 nucleotides agree with TRBD1. The CDR3 has 13 amino acids. V lost 4 bases to trimming and J lost 3 bases; unmatched junction nucleotides: 2. In germline, CDR1 is KGHSH, CDR2 LQKENI.

The chain carries TRBV18 and TRBJ1-1, with 7 bases that match TRBD1. Germline V lookup: CDR1 KGHSH, CDR2 LQKENI. With 3 bases clipped from V and 4 bases from J, the junction kept 11 bases outside the gene matches. This CDR3 is 16 amino acids long. This chain's CDR3 is CASSPGRTGRGTEAFF. CDR3 nucleotides: TGTGCCAGCTCACCGGGACGGACAGGTAGGGGCACTGAAGCTTTCTTT.

This sequence joins TRBV23-1 and TRBJ2-7; 10 positions match TRBD2. TRBV23-1 qualifies as an ORF whose function is uncertain. Trimming removed 5 bases from V and 2 bases from J; junction bases left unmatched: 6. The CDR3 consists of 15 residues. CDR3 sequence reads: CASSETSGSTYEQYF. The DNA for the CDR3 is TGCGCCAGCAGTGAGACTAGCGGGTCGACCTACGAGCAGTACTTC.

This clone was recorded only once. This chain links TRBV4-3 with TRBJ1-5; D remains ambiguous. Per the germline V gene, CDR1 is LGHNA and CDR2 is YSLEER. V lost 0 bases and J 2 bases, leaving 11 bases between the germline ends. CDR3 length equals 16 residues. As DNA, the CDR3 is TGCGCCAGCAGCCAAGAGATGAAAGGAGGCAATCAGCCCCAGCATTTT. It encodes CASSQEMKGGNQPQHF.

The CDR3 nucleotides are TGTGCCAGCAGCTTAAGACAGAGAAACACCGGGGAGCTGTTTTTT. Translated, it gives CASSLRQRNTGELFF. The rearrangement uses TRBV7-9 and TRBJ2-2; tentatively, D is TRBD1 (5 bases). V was shortened by 2 bases and J by 2 bases, with 9 bases between the two germline ends. CDR1 is SEHNR and CDR2 is FQNEAQ in the germline V gene (reference sequence). The CDR3 loop spans 15 amino acids.

As regards this clone: Germline is not matched at one junction end, which may reflect a read error. The rearrangement uses TRBV7-9 and TRBJ1-2; 7 bases agree with TRBD1. The germline CDR1 and CDR2 sequences are SEHNR and FQNEAQ (reference sequence). CDR3 length: 17 amino acids. This CDR3 is CSSSLAQASDRLWGYTF. The CDR3 DNA sequence: TGTTCCAGCAGCTTAGCGCAGGCCTCGGACAGGCTTTGGGGCTACACCTTC.

This clone was seen only once. The chain couples TRBV7-9 to TRBJ2-7; 8 bases align to TRBD1. The CDR3 spans 15 residues. Germline V gene data show CDR1 as SEHNR and CDR2 as FQNEAQ (reference sequence). The ends lost 5 bases at V and 3 bases at J; junction bases unmatched: 9. Written as DNA, the CDR3 is TGTGCCAGCAGCCGGGGACAGGAGACCTTCTACGAGCAGTACTTC. It is translated as CASSRGQETFYEQYF.

The rearrangement links TRBV5-1 to TRBJ1-2; TRBD1 matches at 7 bases. Germline lookup yields CDR1 SGHRS and CDR2 YFSETQ. V lost 5 bases, J lost 2 bases, and 0 bases stayed unmatched. CDR3 length: 12 residues. The CDR3 is CASRTGNYGYTF. Written as DNA, the CDR3 is TGCGCCAGCAGGACAGGGAACTATGGCTACACCTTC.

This chain connects TRBV19 to TRBJ1-6; TRBD1 aligns across 8 bases. Looked up from germline, CDR1 is LNHDA and CDR2 is SQIVND (reference sequence). V lost 4 bases and J lost 3; bases outside the gene matches: 2. The CDR3 sequence is 15 residues long. The CDR3 here is CASSTDRGYNSPLHF. The CDR3 nucleotides read TGTGCCAGTAGTACCGACAGGGGCTATAATTCACCCCTCCACTTT. Drawing the rest from reference TRBV19 and TRBJ1-6, the complete variable domain is DGGITQSPKYLFRKEGQNVTLSCEQNLNHDAMYWYRQDPGQGLRLIYYSQIVNDFQKGDIAEGYSVSREKKESFPLTVTSAQKNPTAFYLCASSTDRGYNSPLHFGNGTRLTVT.

The CDR3 reads CASSLQRPQETQYF. CDR3 sequence (DNA): TGTGCCAGCAGTTTGCAGCGGCCCCAAGAGACCCAGTACTTC. The rearrangement links TRBV6-5 to TRBJ2-5; possible D gene TRBD2, 5 bases. The CDR3 length is 14 residues. With 4 bases removed from V and 1 base from J, the gap between germline ends came to 10 bases. Germline values: CDR1 MNHEY, CDR2 SVGAGI.

V is TRBV6-6 and J is TRBJ1-5; D may be TRBD1 (6 bases). The germline CDR1 and CDR2 sequences are MNHNY and SVGAGI (reference sequence). V shed 6 bases and J shed 7 bases, with 13 bases lying between them. The CDR3 runs to 13 residues. Written as DNA, the CDR3 is TGTGCCAGCAGACCTGACGACAGGCAGCCCCAGCATTTT. Encoded protein: CASRPDDRQPQHF.

This chain joins TRBV29-1 and TRBJ2-3, with a possible D match to TRBD2 (5 bases). V dropped 4 bases and J dropped 3 bases, with 11 bases sitting between them. The CDR3 totals 13 residues. Germline CDR1 SQVTM, CDR2 ANQGSEA. CDR3 sequence reads: CSVALSGTDTQYF. The DNA for the CDR3 is TGCAGCGTTGCATTATCGGGGACAGATACGCAGTATTTT.

The chain recombines TRBV5-8 with TRBJ1-2; D ambiguous. Trimming stripped 1 base from V and 3 bases from J, with 7 bases between. Germline-derived CDR1 and CDR2 are SGHTS and YDEGEE. The CDR3 runs to 13 residues. The CDR3 nucleotides read TGTGCCAGCAGCTTGTCGCGAGACTATGGCTACACCTTC. It specifies CASSLSRDYGYTF.

As concerns this clone: At one end, the junction sequence differs from germline, possibly due to a read error. J is TRBJ1-5 and V is TRBV7-9, with D maybe TRBD1 (5 bases). The CDR3 spans 14 residues. CDR1 and CDR2 from the germline V gene are SEHNR and FQNEAQ (reference sequence). CDR3 DNA: TGTTCCAGCAGCTCGACAGATAGCAATCAGCCCCAGCATTTT. Translating it yields CSSSSTDSNQPQHF. Based on the CDR3 plus reference TRBV7-9 and TRBJ1-5, the full variable domain is DTGVSQNPRHKITKRGQNVTFRCDPISEHNRLYWYRQTLGQGPEFLTYFQNEAQLEKSRLLSDRFSAERPKGSFSTLEIQRTEQGDSAMYLCSSSSTDSNQPQHFGDGTRLSIL.

V is TRBV9 and J is TRBJ1-1, with 7 bases identical to TRBD1. V shed 1 base, J shed 1 base, and the junction held 19 bases outside the gene matches. Germline lookup yields CDR1 SGDLS and CDR2 YYNGEE. The CDR3 extends over 20 amino acids. The DNA for the CDR3 is TGTGCCAGCAGCGTAAGTGGGGCCCCGGGACAGATAACGAGGAACACTGAAGCTTTCTTT. It yields the protein CASSVSGAPGQITRNTEAFF. Filled out from reference TRBV9 and TRBJ1-1, the complete variable domain reads DSGVTQTPKHLITATGQRVTLRCSPRSGDLSVYWYQQSLDQGLQFLIQYYNGEERAKGNILERFSAQQFPDLHSELNLSSLELGDSALYFCASSVSGAPGQITRNTEAFFGQGTRLTVV.

The chain has TRBV28 and TRBJ2-7; 10 bases line up with TRBD1. The V segment lost 11 bases and the J segment 1 base; nucleotides outside the gene matches: 2. This CDR3 has 12 residues. Germline values: CDR1 MDHEN, CDR2 SYDVKM. The CDR3 nucleotides read TGTGCCGGACAGGGGGGGTCCTACGAGCAGTACTTC. Translated, it gives CAGQGGSYEQYF.

J is TRBJ2-1 and V is TRBV19; TRBD1 aligns across 7 bases. The V gene end was trimmed by 5 bases and the J gene end by 7 bases; junction bases not matched to a gene: 5. There are 13 residues in the CDR3. Germline values: CDR1 LNHDA, CDR2 SQIVND (reference sequence). The CDR3 is CASSPQQGNEQFF. For the CDR3, the DNA is TGTGCCAGTAGTCCACAACAGGGGAATGAGCAGTTCTTC.

The genes are TRBV5-1 and TRBJ2-3; 7 bases align to TRBD1. The CDR3 totals 16 residues. The V segment lost 4 bases and the J segment 2 bases; nucleotides outside the gene matches: 10. Germline V gives CDR1 SGHRS, CDR2 YFSETQ. This chain's CDR3 is CASSGPGQSFTDTQYF. The CDR3 bases are TGCGCCAGCAGCGGCCCGGGACAGAGCTTCACAGATACGCAGTATTTT.

The chain employs TRBV28 and TRBJ1-1; D ambiguous. Germline V gene lookup returns CDR1 MDHEN and CDR2 SYDVKM. The CDR3 covers 13 residues. V gave up 3 bases and J gave up 1 base, with 6 bases separating them. CDR3 sequence reads: CASSLEANTEAFF. CDR3 in DNA: TGTGCCAGCAGTTTGGAGGCGAACACTGAAGCTTTCTTT.

This clone was observed once. The chain employs TRBV4-3 and TRBJ2-2, with TRBD2 identical over 7 bases. Germline CDR1 and CDR2: LGHNA and YSLEER. Trimming removed 1 base from V and 5 bases from J; junction bases left unmatched: 7. The CDR3 is 16 amino acids. The CDR3 DNA follows: TGCGCCAGCAGCCAAGCCTGGGGGAGGGAAACCGGGGAGCTGTTTTTT. Protein product: CASSQAWGRETGELFF.

This clone was seen a handful of times. This sequence joins TRBV5-1 and TRBJ2-1; 7 bases agree with TRBD2. The CDR3 is 17 residues long. J lost 0 bases, V lost 0 bases, and 6 bases had no gene match. Germline CDR1 SGHRS, CDR2 YFSETQ. The CDR3 protein is CASSLGSGPSSYNEQFF. In DNA form, the CDR3 reads TGCGCCAGCAGCTTGGGTAGCGGGCCGAGCTCCTACAATGAGCAGTTCTTC.

The chain combines TRBV4-3 with TRBJ2-1; a weak D match, TRBD2 (7 bases). Per the germline V gene, CDR1 is LGHNA and CDR2 is YSLEER. The V end lost 3 bases, the J end lost 7 bases, and 16 bases lay between the germline ends. This CDR3 spans 15 amino acids. The CDR3 sequence is CASSHGGRIQNEQFF. Here the CDR3 DNA reads TGCGCCAGCAGCCACGGGGGGCGCATCCAGAATGAGCAGTTCTTC.

The V and J genes are TRBV5-6 and TRBJ1-1; perhaps TRBD1 as D (5 bases). Germline lookup yields CDR1 SGHDT and CDR2 YYEEEE. The CDR3 loop spans 14 amino acids. V lost 0 bases and J lost 6, with 12 bases in between. The CDR3 loop reads CASSLGTKVPEAFF. The CDR3 DNA follows: TGTGCCAGCAGCTTGGGGACAAAAGTGCCTGAAGCTTTCTTT.

This clone was observed at least ten times. The V call is TRBV6-1, the J call TRBJ1-1, with D tentatively TRBD1 (5 bases). This CDR3 has 13 amino acids. Trimming pared 2 bases from V and 5 bases from J, leaving 9 bases between. The germline V gene has CDR1 MNHNS and CDR2 SASEGT. In DNA, the CDR3 is TGTGCCAGCAGTGAACAGGGTGAGACTGAAGCTTTCTTT. It is translated as CASSEQGETEAFF.

This chain links TRBV7-9 with TRBJ1-1; D not resolved. With 3 bases removed from V and 7 bases from J, the gap between germline ends came to 12 bases. The CDR3 loop spans 13 amino acids. Per germline, CDR1 SEHNR and CDR2 FQNEAQ (reference sequence). CDR3 in amino acids: CASSLPGEGEAFF. For the CDR3, the DNA is TGTGCCAGCAGCTTGCCGGGAGAGGGTGAAGCTTTCTTT.

V gene TRBV27 combines with J gene TRBJ2-7; 7 nucleotides match TRBD1. The CDR3 is 14 amino acids. With 2 bases clipped from V and 3 bases from J, the junction kept 4 bases outside the gene matches. Germline V CDR1 and CDR2: MNHEY, SMNVEV (reference sequence). CDR3 sequence reads: CASSLGSGGYEQYF. CDR3 coding DNA: TGTGCCAGCAGTTTAGGTTCAGGGGGCTACGAGCAGTACTTC.

There are a few counts of this clone. The gene calls are TRBV25-1 and TRBJ2-7; 8 bases are a match to TRBD1. The ends lost 5 bases at V and 9 bases at J; junction bases unmatched: 12. The CDR3 loop spans 14 amino acids. Germline lookup yields CDR1 MGHDK and CDR2 SYGVNS. CDR3 sequence: CASSLPGTGIGQYF. The DNA of the CDR3 is TGTGCCAGCAGTCTCCCCGGGACAGGCATCGGGCAGTACTTC.

The chain links TRBV7-8 to TRBJ2-1, with TRBD2 matching over 7 bases. Germline CDR1 SGHVS, CDR2 FQNEAQ. This CDR3 is 16 amino acids long. Trimming at V came to 5 bases and at J to 1 base, leaving 8 bases not matched to a gene. The CDR3 reads CASSPRAGPSYNEQFF. The CDR3 DNA follows: TGTGCCAGCAGCCCCCGAGCGGGACCTTCCTACAATGAGCAGTTCTTC.

The chain has TRBV7-9 and TRBJ2-5; 7 bases are a match to TRBD1. The CDR3 covers 13 residues. Germline values: CDR1 SEHNR, CDR2 FQNEAQ (reference sequence). V lost 4 bases and J lost 4; bases outside the gene matches: 3. The CDR3 is CASSSSGGETQYF. CDR3 DNA sequence: TGTGCCAGCAGCTCCTCAGGGGGAGAGACCCAGTACTTC.

The CDR3 region is CASSPGLAIEQYF. The CDR3 bases are TGTGCCAGCTCACCGGGACTAGCAATTGAGCAGTACTTC. The V gene is TRBV18, the J gene TRBJ2-7; 9 positions match TRBD2. The CDR3 is made up of 13 amino acids. J was trimmed by 7 bases and V by 3 bases; bases with no gene match: 4. CDR1 is KGHSH, CDR2 LQKENI, per germline.